The 9 T cell receptor beta chains given below trace back to one sample, sequenced in a study of blood T cell repertoires in COVID-19. Assay used: immunoSEQ multiplex PCR; TCRdb lists only in-frame clones, some missing. The sample includes about 380,000 clones, 70% to 85% of them seen just once. Sequenced material: peripheral blood. These receptor sequences come from a human donor with acute or convalescent COVID-19. The donor label of this sample is uncertain.

V is TRBV6-2 or TRBV6-3 and J is TRBJ2-7, with a possible D match to TRBD2 (5 bases). This CDR3 region has 11 residues. Germline assignment: CDR1 MNHEY and CDR2 SVGEGT. The V and J ends lost 5 bases and 4 bases respectively, with 6 bases between them. Here the CDR3 DNA reads TGTGCCAGCAGTCGAGGGTACGAGCAGTACTTC. It codes for CASSRGYEQYF.

The chain is built from TRBV3-1 (or the pseudogene TRBV3-2) and TRBJ2-7, with 8 bases lining up with TRBD2. V lost 2 bases to trimming and J lost 0 bases; unmatched junction nucleotides: 6. Germline V gene sequence: CDR1 LGHDT, CDR2 YNNKEL (reference sequence). This CDR3 comprises 16 residues. The CDR3 is CASSQTTSGFSYEQYF. In DNA, the CDR3 is TGTGCCAGCAGCCAAACAACTAGCGGTTTCTCCTACGAGCAGTACTTC.

The chain employs TRBV7-2 and TRBJ2-1; 8 positions agree with TRBD2. The germline V gene has CDR1 SGHTA and CDR2 FQGNSA. The J segment lost 1 base and the V segment lost 4 bases, leaving 6 bases of the junction unmatched. This CDR3 comprises 16 residues. CDR3 protein: CASSSQAGVSYNEQFF. The CDR3 DNA reads TGTGCCAGCAGCTCCCAAGCGGGAGTATCCTACAATGAGCAGTTCTTC.

The gene calls are TRBV7-8 and TRBJ1-4, with D possibly being TRBD1 (6 bases). This CDR3 has 16 residues. Germline-derived CDR1 and CDR2 are SGHVS and FQNEAQ. V was cut by 4 bases and J by 7 bases, with 19 bases left in between. In DNA form, the CDR3 reads TGTGCCAGCAGCTCCAAATTACAGGGAGTGAGTGAAAAACTGTTTTTT. Its translation is CASSSKLQGVSEKLFF.

The rearrangement uses TRBV6-5 and TRBJ2-7; unclear D gene. The V end was cut by 2 bases, the J end by 2 bases, with 13 bases between. The CDR3 is made up of 15 amino acids. Germline loops: CDR1 MNHEY, CDR2 SVGAGI. CDR3: CASSYGWAGAYEQYF. In DNA, the CDR3 is TGTGCCAGCAGTTACGGTTGGGCAGGTGCCTACGAGCAGTACTTC.

The chain couples TRBV18 to TRBJ1-6; perhaps TRBD1 as D (5 bases). CDR1 and CDR2 from the germline V gene are KGHSH and LQKENI. The V and J ends lost 6 bases and 5 bases respectively, with 11 bases between them. This CDR3 comprises 14 residues. Written as DNA, the CDR3 is TGTGCCAGCTCGCGCGGGGGGGATAATTCACCCCTCCACTTT. This sequence encodes CASSRGGDNSPLHF.

As for this clone: Additional DNA sequences in this sample encode the identical CDR3. J is TRBJ1-2 and V is TRBV5-1; 7 nucleotides agree with TRBD1. The CDR3 contains 14 residues. The V gene end was trimmed by 3 bases and the J gene end by 4 bases; junction bases not matched to a gene: 6. The V gene's germline CDR1 is SGHRS and CDR2 YFSETQ. CDR3 bases: TGCGCCAGCAGCTCGGGACAGATATCCTATGGCTACACCTTC. Its translation is CASSSGQISYGYTF.

The rearrangement links TRBV6-5 to TRBJ1-1; TRBD1 might be the D (5 bases). Per the germline V gene, CDR1 is MNHEY and CDR2 is SVGAGI. V was cut by 10 bases and J by 1 base, with 16 bases left in between. The CDR3 spans 14 residues. For the CDR3, the DNA is TGTGCCACCATAAAGGGGAGGGGGAACACTGAAGCTTTCTTT. This encodes CATIKGRGNTEAFF.

This chain joins TRBV12-3 or TRBV12-4 and TRBJ1-5; D is possibly TRBD1 (6 bases). V lost 2 bases to trimming and J lost 7 bases, with 9 bases between them. The CDR3 covers 13 residues. The CDR3 sequence: CASSLYRDQPQHF. Written as DNA, the CDR3 is TGTGCCAGCAGTTTATACAGGGACCAGCCCCAGCATTTT.